A selection of T cell receptor beta chains follows, all from one sample in a study of shared clonotypes between healthy human individuals. The method was immunoSEQ multiplex PCR; TCRdb's version includes in-frame clones alone and lacks a portion of them. This table has about 1,800,000 clones, approximately 94% appearing once. Sequencing was performed on naive CD8+ T cells sorted from blood. The receptors were gathered from a man aged 18 to 29 in good health. The CDR3 runs from the conserved cysteine through the conserved F or W. A D gene is named only where the DNA matches it firmly. Some rows mark clone size as missing; the rest say once, few, many or name a class of expanded clone.

clone_size: NA
d_call: TRBD2
v_call: TRBV5-6
cdr3_aa: CASSGGDDEQYF

clone_size: NA
d_call: NA
v_call: TRBV5-6
cdr3_aa: CASSGDTSRETQYF

clone_size: NA
d_call: TRBD2
v_call: TRBV4-3
cdr3_aa: CASSQETGGLQETQYF

clone_size: NA
d_call: TRBD1
v_call: TRBV6-5
cdr3_aa: CASSYSSAGGSYGYTF

clone_size: NA
d_call: TRBD1
v_call: TRBV9
cdr3_aa: CASSGQGIETEAFF

clone_size: NA
d_call: NA
v_call: TRBV29-1
cdr3_aa: CSVAGTSGEKLFF

clone_size: NA
d_call: NA
v_call: TRBV2
cdr3_aa: CASRDRSMNTEAFF

clone_size: NA
d_call: NA
v_call: TRBV9
cdr3_aa: CASSPQITMAERDYTF

clone_size: once
d_call: NA
v_call: TRBV6-6
cdr3_aa: CASLEGSYSTDTQYF

clone_size: NA
d_call: NA
v_call: TRBV2
cdr3_aa: CASSLDNSYNSPLHF